Below are 24 T cell receptor beta chains sequenced from a single sample in a study of cytomegalovirus exposure and HLA in healthy donors. PCR was performed using 60 Vbeta and 13 Jbeta primers. TCRdb keeps only in-frame clones here, not all; method: immunoSEQ multiplex PCR. In all, the sample yields over 65,000 clones. The specimen was PBMCs. The source is a man under 40 in good health and CMV-seronegative.

The chain couples TRBV5-1 to TRBJ2-7; D perhaps matches TRBD2 (6 bases). This CDR3 is built from 14 residues. V was clipped by 2 bases and J by 5 bases, with 14 bases between them. Germline CDR1 and CDR2: SGHRS and YFSETQ. CDR3 sequence (DNA): TGCGCCAGCAGCTTACTAGCTGCTTCTAACGAGCAGTACTTC. It is translated as CASSLLAASNEQYF.

The gene calls are TRBV28 and TRBJ2-5, with a weak D call TRBD2 (5 bases). The CDR3 has 13 amino acids. CDR1 is MDHEN, CDR2 SYDVKM, per germline. Trimming removed 3 bases from V and 4 bases from J, with 9 bases in between. CDR3 region: CASSFPLAETQYF. The CDR3 DNA is TGTGCCAGCAGTTTCCCCCTAGCAGAGACCCAGTACTTC.

This rearrangement joins TRBV25-1 to TRBJ2-1; tentative D call: TRBD2 (5 bases). V lost 0 bases, J lost 2 bases, and 11 bases lay in between. Germline CDR1 reads MGHDK; CDR2 reads SYGVNS. The CDR3 sequence is 16 residues long. DNA for the CDR3: TGTGCCAGCAGTGAATATACCAGCGGAGCCTACAATGAGCAGTTCTTC. As protein: CASSEYTSGAYNEQFF.

The chain carries TRBV7-2 and TRBJ2-7; D is unclear. The CDR3 has 13 residues. Trimming left V 1 base short and J 6 bases short, with 10 bases between. The germline V gene encodes CDR1 SGHTA and CDR2 FQGNSA. As DNA, the CDR3 is TGTGCCAGCAGCTTAGGAGTAGTTTCCGAGCAGTACTTC. Protein sequence: CASSLGVVSEQYF.

The chain joins TRBV2 to TRBJ1-2; a weak D match, TRBD1 (5 bases). Germline V gene data show CDR1 as SNHLY and CDR2 as FYNNEI. The CDR3 has 12 amino acids. V lost 2 bases to trimming and J lost 11 bases, with 12 bases between them. The CDR3 is CASSELARGYTF. Here the CDR3 DNA reads TGTGCCAGCAGTGAATTAGCCCGGGGGTACACCTTC. The full variable domain, completed using reference TRBV2 and TRBJ1-2, is EPEVTQTPSHQVTQMGQEVILRCVPISNHLYFYWYRQILGQKVEFLVSFYNNEISEKSEIFDDQFSVERPDGSNFTLKIRSTKLEDSAMYFCASSELARGYTFGSGTRLTVV.

The chain has TRBV7-9 and TRBJ2-7, with 9 bases aligning to TRBD1. The ends lost 4 bases at V and 7 bases at J; junction bases unmatched: 11. CDR1 and CDR2 from the germline V gene are SEHNR and FQNEAQ (reference sequence). This CDR3 has 15 residues. The CDR3 DNA sequence: TGTGCCAGCAGCTCTTCCGGGACAGGGCGGAGGGAGCAGTACTTC. The encoded protein is CASSSSGTGRREQYF. Variable domain in full (rest from reference TRBV7-9 and TRBJ2-7): DTGVSQNPRHKITKRGQNVTFRCDPISEHNRLYWYRQTLGQGPEFLTYFQNEAQLEKSRLLSDRFSAERPKGSFSTLEIQRTEQGDSAMYLCASSSSGTGRREQYFGPGTRLTVT.

The rearrangement uses TRBV7-9 and TRBJ1-1, with 7 nucleotides matching TRBD1. CDR3 length: 15 residues. Germline CDR1 reads SEHNR; CDR2 reads FQNEAQ (reference sequence). J lost 3 bases, V lost 1 base, and 5 bases had no gene match. DNA for the CDR3: TGTGCCAGCAGCTTAGAGGGCAGGGGGTACACTGAAGCTTTCTTT. As protein: CASSLEGRGYTEAFF.

J is TRBJ2-7 and V is TRBV30; no clear D. This CDR3 spans 12 amino acids. Trimming stripped 0 bases from V and 3 bases from J, with 6 bases between. In germline, CDR1 is GTSNPN, CDR2 SVGIG (reference sequence). The CDR3 reads CAWSVSGYEQYF. CDR3 bases: TGTGCCTGGAGTGTATCGGGCTACGAGCAGTACTTC.

The chain recombines TRBV9 with TRBJ2-1, with 10 bases identical to TRBD1. The CDR3 has 15 amino acids. J was trimmed by 7 bases and V by 0 bases; bases with no gene match: 4. The V gene's germline CDR1 is SGDLS and CDR2 YYNGEE. The CDR3 coding sequence is TGTGCCAGCAGCGTAGATGGGACAGGGGCAAATGAGCAGTTCTTC. Protein: CASSVDGTGANEQFF.

The chain carries TRBV19 and TRBJ1-3; D perhaps matches TRBD1 (5 bases). Trimming stripped 5 bases from V and 0 bases from J, with 11 bases between. Germline CDR1 is LNHDA and CDR2 is SQIVND (reference sequence). This CDR3 has 15 residues. The CDR3 loop reads CASSADSHSGNTIYF. The CDR3 coding sequence is TGTGCCAGTAGTGCAGACAGCCACTCTGGAAACACCATATATTTT.

The chain carries TRBV6-1 and TRBJ2-7; the D gene is possibly TRBD1 (6 bases). Germline V gene data show CDR1 as MNHNS and CDR2 as SASEGT. The CDR3 runs 12 residues. Deletions cut 11 bases from V and 5 bases from J, with 16 bases between. CDR3 DNA sequence: TGTGCCGTACCGACAGGAAACCACGAGCAGTACTTC. Residues: CAVPTGNHEQYF.

This chain connects TRBV5-1 to TRBJ1-1, with TRBD1 matching over 8 bases. Trimming removed 2 bases from V and 0 bases from J; junction bases left unmatched: 6. Germline V gene sequence: CDR1 SGHRS, CDR2 YFSETQ. The CDR3 extends over 16 amino acids. CDR3 DNA: TGCGCCAGCAGCTTAGGGCAGGGGGCCATGAACACTGAAGCTTTCTTT. The encoded protein is CASSLGQGAMNTEAFF.

The rearrangement joins TRBV4-3 to TRBJ2-1; 12 bases align to TRBD2. This CDR3 spans 17 amino acids. Germline V gives CDR1 LGHNA, CDR2 YSLEER. V shed 4 bases and J 1 base; nucleotides not matched to a gene: 5. DNA for the CDR3: TGCGCCAGCAGCCCTCATGGGACTAGCGGGTCCTACAATGAGCAGTTCTTC. Protein product: CASSPHGTSGSYNEQFF.

The chain has TRBV27 and TRBJ1-4; D uncertain. Germline loops: CDR1 MNHEY, CDR2 SMNVEV (reference sequence). The CDR3 is made up of 14 amino acids. V lost 0 bases and J lost 4, with 6 bases in between. In nucleotides, the CDR3 is TGTGCCAGCAGTTTATCTGGCCATAATGAAAAACTGTTTTTT. Protein: CASSLSGHNEKLFF.

The chain combines TRBV5-1 with TRBJ2-1; 10 nucleotides line up with TRBD1. The J segment lost 9 bases and the V segment lost 4 bases, leaving 16 bases of the junction unmatched. From germline, CDR1 is SGHRS and CDR2 YFSETQ. CDR3 length: 17 amino acids. CDR3 coding DNA: TGCGCCAGCAGCGGCTCATTCCGGGACAGGGGAGGCACTGAGCAGTTCTTC. Amino acids: CASSGSFRDRGGTEQFF. Full variable domain (outside the CDR3, taken from reference TRBV5-1 and TRBJ2-1): KAGVTQTPRYLIKTRGQQVTLSCSPISGHRSVSWYQQTPGQGLQFLFEYFSETQRNKGNFPGRFSGRQFSNSRSEMNVSTLELGDSALYLCASSGSFRDRGGTEQFFGPGTRLTVL.

This rearrangement joins TRBV5-1 to TRBJ1-4, with D uncertain. The CDR3 spans 13 residues. The V end was cut by 0 bases, the J end by 4 bases, with 4 bases between. Germline V CDR1 and CDR2: SGHRS, YFSETQ. The CDR3 coding sequence is TGCGCCAGCAGCTTGGGTCATAATGAAAAACTGTTTTTT. This encodes CASSLGHNEKLFF.

This chain joins TRBV5-1 and TRBJ2-1; D is undetermined. The length of the CDR3 is 12 residues. Germline V gives CDR1 SGHRS, CDR2 YFSETQ. V was shortened by 1 base and J by 7 bases, with 6 bases between the two germline ends. The CDR3 nucleotides are TGCGCCAGCAGCTTGTCCCTGAATGAGCAGTTCTTC. It encodes CASSLSLNEQFF. The entire variable domain, with the rest obtained from reference TRBV5-1 and TRBJ2-1, is as follows: KAGVTQTPRYLIKTRGQQVTLSCSPISGHRSVSWYQQTPGQGLQFLFEYFSETQRNKGNFPGRFSGRQFSNSRSEMNVSTLELGDSALYLCASSLSLNEQFFGPGTRLTVL.

CDR3 protein: CASSPSTGSEQPQHF. In nucleotides, the CDR3 is TGTGCCAGCTCACCATCGACAGGGTCGGAGCAGCCCCAGCATTTT. The rearrangement joins TRBV18 to TRBJ1-5; 7 nucleotides line up with TRBD1. The CDR3 loop spans 15 amino acids. The V and J ends lost 2 bases and 7 bases, in that order; junction bases with no gene match: 8. Germline V gives CDR1 KGHSH, CDR2 LQKENI. The complete variable domain, with remaining parts taken from reference TRBV18 and TRBJ1-5, reads NAGVMQNPRHLVRRRGQEARLRCSPMKGHSHVYWYRQLPEEGLKFMVYLQKENIIDESGMPKERFSAEFPKEGPSILRIQQVVRGDSAAYFCASSPSTGSEQPQHFGDGTRLSIL.

This chain connects TRBV9 to TRBJ1-1, with TRBD1 matching over 7 bases. Germline CDR1 SGDLS, CDR2 YYNGEE. This CDR3 has 14 residues. V lost 2 bases to trimming and J lost 3 bases; unmatched junction nucleotides: 4. CDR3 loop: CASSVGTAYTEAFF. As DNA, the CDR3 is TGTGCCAGCAGCGTCGGGACAGCCTACACTGAAGCTTTCTTT.

The genes are TRBV4-1 and TRBJ2-4, with TRBD1 as a possible D gene (5 bases). V was trimmed by 1 base and J by 0 bases, leaving 10 bases between them. There are 16 residues in the CDR3. Germline values: CDR1 MGHRA, CDR2 YSYEKL. The CDR3 coding sequence is TGCGCCAGCAGCCAAGGCAGGGCCTTAGCCAAAAACATTCAGTACTTC. It codes for CASSQGRALAKNIQYF.

This sequence joins TRBV7-2 and TRBJ1-1, with D possibly TRBD1 on 5 matching bases. Germline values: CDR1 SGHTA, CDR2 FQGNSA. V was clipped by 5 bases and J by 5 bases, with 15 bases between them. The length of the CDR3 is 14 residues. CDR3 region: CASSPLTAGTEAFF. CDR3 DNA sequence: TGTGCCAGCAGCCCCCTGACAGCTGGGACTGAAGCTTTCTTT.

The chain couples TRBV19 to TRBJ1-2; 9 positions match TRBD1. Germline loops: CDR1 LNHDA, CDR2 SQIVND (reference sequence). V was clipped by 7 bases and J by 2 bases; unmatched bases: 8. The CDR3 is 15 residues long. The CDR3 nucleotides are TGTGCCAGTACCTCGGGACAGGGACTCAACTATGGCTACACCTTC. Its translation: CASTSGQGLNYGYTF.

This chain joins TRBV5-1 and TRBJ2-2; 9 nucleotides line up with TRBD2. V lost 1 base, J lost 6 bases, and 1 base stayed unmatched. CDR1 and CDR2 from the germline V gene are SGHRS and YFSETQ. CDR3 length equals 14 residues. As DNA, the CDR3 is TGCGCCAGCAGCTTGCAGCGGGGGGCCGGGGAGCTGTTTTTT. Translation: CASSLQRGAGELFF.

This sequence joins TRBV6-5 and TRBJ2-5, with 10 bases fitting TRBD1. V was clipped by 6 bases and J by 4 bases; unmatched bases: 5. Germline CDR1 MNHEY, CDR2 SVGAGI. The CDR3 length is 14 residues. The CDR3 DNA reads TGTGCCAGCAGACCTGACAGGGGGCGAGAGACCCAGTACTTC. This translates into CASRPDRGRETQYF.